The subject of this entry is one TCR beta chain. Its target antigen remains unknown. No base qualities exist here, and no much larger clone lies one base off it. The source of the sample is a study of chemoradiotherapy in HPV16-positive cancers (dated by TCRdb to 2022 to 2024). For context, the study as a whole: Candidate HPV-specific T-cell clones and common TCR motifs were defined through functional T-cell assays on cells from a couple of HPV16-positive patients. The study asked whether T-cell immunity to the HPV oncoproteins E6 and E7 changes during chemoradiotherapy and whether this immunity affects survival. The candidate HPV-specific TCRs and motifs were then tracked in TCR repertoires from around 93 patients with HPV-related cancers.

From a lookup of the germline V gene (reference sequence), CDR1 and CDR2 are LNHDA and SQIVND. Trimming accounts for 3 bases at V and 2 bases at J, while the number of junction bases matched to no gene is 2. Counted from cysteine to phenylalanine, this CDR3 has 14 amino acids. CDR3 DNA only is kept here, 42 bases in frame from base 1. Study-level results and caveats: Expansion of candidate HPV-specific clones and E7-related TCR motifs was observed in the tumor microenvironment during treatment, whereas no such expansion was observed for non-HPV-specific T cells. Among HPV16-positive patients, expansion of HPV-responsive T cells during chemoradiotherapy was associated with better recurrence-free survival. The survival association was reported for HPV16-positive patients, and the functional definition of HPV-specific T cells was derived from only a couple of HPV16-positive patients.

Repertoires were sampled multiple times during chemoradiotherapy, which allowed clonal expansion in the tumor microenvironment to be followed. The receptor library was made with the immunoSEQ multiplex PCR assay. In TCRdb, the immuneACCESS table is reduced to in-frame sequences with V and J assigned. These tables do not hold every clone; where another copy was compared, an unresolved V gene accounts for under half, and the others remain unexplained. The sample contains approximately 35,000 clones, 80% to 95% of them found a single time. The top ten hold 3.5% to 4% of the sample. This sequence originates from a human donor with HPV-associated anogenital cancer. The chain employs TRBV19 and TRBJ2-7; the central 9 bases match TRBD2. Sequencing used blood, obtained from a patient who underwent chemoradiotherapy. The sequenced DNA is TGTGCCAGTAGTATCGGCGGGGGGGCCTACGAGCAGTACTTC. The translation is CASSIGGGAYEQYF. Beyond the CDR3, the reference TRBV19 and TRBJ2-7 genes provide the residues; the full variable domain reads: DGGITQSPKYLFRKEGQNVTLSCEQNLNHDAMYWYRQDPGQGLRLIYYSQIVNDFQKGDIAEGYSVSREKKESFPLTVTSAQKNPTAFYLCASSIGGGAYEQYFGPGTRLTVT.